This paragraph covers one TCR beta chain sequence. In the authors' methods: Reference gene primers were amplified, and this amplification served to estimate nucleated cell counts. Clones were read by immunoSEQ multiplex PCR, and TCRdb kept only the in-frame ones, dropping some. The V and J calls and clone size are taken from that table; D and trimming were inferred from the DNA. This sample has approximately 89,000 clones, with roughly 80% found just once. V lost 0 bases and J lost 4, with 16 bases in between. CDR1 and CDR2 from the germline V gene are SGHNT and YYREEE (reference sequence). The CDR3 is made up of 16 amino acids. The data belong to a study of blood T cell repertoires in COVID-19.

The sequencing input was peripheral blood. The chain employs TRBV5-4 and TRBJ1-1; D remains ambiguous. The receptor's source is a human donor in a cohort sampled during active COVID-19. This CDR3 is CASSLVGRRMFTEAFF. CDR3 sequence (DNA): TGTGCCAGCAGCTTGGTTGGGAGGAGGATGTTCACTGAAGCTTTCTTT.